This TCR beta chain was sequenced in a study of T cell repertoires in cytomegalovirus infection (dated by TCRdb to 2018 to 2020). Background for the entire study: Recently identified HLA-C-restricted CMV epitopes, whose presentation resists viral immunomodulation, were targeted by peptide stimulations together with well-studied HLA-B-restricted epitopes. Donor HLA type was relevant to the analysis, as public TCR beta signatures indicated carriage of CMV infection together with the matching HLA type.

This specimen's treatment or condition label, per the study, means: in vitro stimulation with specific CMV peptide epitopes to enrich CMV-specific T cells. Data came from an Illumina HiSeq 1500. Using fastp at Q25 and MiXCR, TCRdb reprocessed the public reads and kept productive beta chains. Merged by CDR3 protein, the rows form single entries marked with the most common genes and DNA. Within this sample are about half a million distinct CDR3 sequences, with roughly 34% of them counted one time only. The top ten clonotypes cover roughly 15% of the sample. General findings and caveats noted by the study authors: Carriers of CMV infection plus the relevant HLA type were discriminated by the cumulative frequency of public TCR beta family members in the study cohort and in an independent roughly 340-donor cohort. The ex vivo response was dominated by HLA-C-restricted CMV-specific TCR beta clonotypes, which also provided the single most frequent clonotype in two of eight donors.

There are a few counts of this clonotype. Its target antigen remains unknown. It has no much larger one-base neighbor in the sample; base qualities were not kept. This receptor was identified in a human donor in good health (CMV status not recorded). Some clones in this sample may be carry-over from other donors' samples. The specimen comprised cultured PBMCs, sampled from culture after CMV antigen stimulation.

This receptor has the CDR3 CASSSQGRSYGYTF. In nucleotides, the sequence is TGTGCCAGCAGCTCACAGGGCCGGAGCTATGGCTACACCTTC. Rearrangement joined TRBV7-9 to TRBJ1-2; D gene: possibly TRBD1, on 6 matching bases. Spanning cysteine to phenylalanine, the CDR3 consists of 14 amino acids. The only DNA kept is the CDR3, 42 bases in frame from the first base. V is pared back by 4 bases and J by 4 bases, with 13 bases lying between the germline termini. The germline V gene encodes CDR1 SEHNR and CDR2 FQNEAQ (reference sequence).